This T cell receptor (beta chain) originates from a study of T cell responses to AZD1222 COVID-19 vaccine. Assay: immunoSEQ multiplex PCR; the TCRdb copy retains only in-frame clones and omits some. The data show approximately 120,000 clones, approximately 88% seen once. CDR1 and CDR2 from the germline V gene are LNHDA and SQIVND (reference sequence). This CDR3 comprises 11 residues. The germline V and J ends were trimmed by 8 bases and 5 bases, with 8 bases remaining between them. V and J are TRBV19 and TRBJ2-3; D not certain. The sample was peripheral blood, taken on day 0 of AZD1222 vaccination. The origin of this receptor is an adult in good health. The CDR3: CASRVGDTQYF. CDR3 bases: TGTGCCAGTCGAGTTGGAGATACGCAGTATTTT.